Listed below are T cell receptor beta chains from one sample, sequenced in a study of identical twins. TCRdb ran MiXCR on the 5' RACE reads and lists one entry per CDR3 protein. Here the sample spans about 220,000 distinct CDR3 sequences, about 7.5% being singletons. A further study also used this sample, focusing on yellow fever vaccine responses in identical twins.

Sequenced material: memory (CD45RO+) T cells sorted from blood. The receptors come from a woman in her late teens or twenties in good health. Each CDR3 is given with its conserved first and last residue. A D gene is named only where the DNA matches it firmly. Some rows mark clone size as missing; the rest say once, few, many or name a class of expanded clone.

clone size: .
J gene: TRBJ2-1
V gene: TRBV6-2/TRBV6-3
D gene: .
CDR3 protein: CASSPRARGNEQFF
CDR3 DNA: TGTGCCAGCAGCCCCAGGGCTAGGGGAAATGAGCAGTTCTTC

clone size: many
J gene: TRBJ1-1
V gene: TRBV12-3/TRBV12-4
D gene: .
CDR3 protein: CASSLFTAEAFF
CDR3 DNA: TGTGCCAGCAGTCTCTTCACAGCGGAAGCTTTCTTT

clone size: many
J gene: TRBJ1-6
V gene: TRBV3-1
D gene: .
CDR3 protein: CASSQARGTNNSPLHF
CDR3 DNA: TGTGCCAGCAGCCAAGCTAGAGGGACAAATAATTCACCCCTCCACTTT

clone size: few
J gene: TRBJ1-2
V gene: TRBV28
D gene: TRBD1
CDR3 protein: CASSPQDRWGGGYTF
CDR3 DNA: TGTGCCAGCAGCCCTCAGGACAGGTGGGGTGGTGGCTACACCTTC

clone size: .
J gene: TRBJ1-2
V gene: TRBV15
D gene: TRBD1
CDR3 protein: CATSRDAESLTGEDGYTF
CDR3 DNA: TGTGCCACCAGCAGAGATGCAGAAAGCCTTACAGGGGAAGATGGCTACACCTTC

clone size: many
J gene: TRBJ1-5
V gene: TRBV28
D gene: TRBD1
CDR3 protein: CASRGQGIVQPQHF
CDR3 DNA: TGTGCCAGCAGGGGACAGGGGATAGTTCAGCCCCAGCATTTT

clone size: many
J gene: TRBJ2-7
V gene: TRBV20-1
D gene: .
CDR3 protein: CSANPGTAYEQYF
CDR3 DNA: TGCAGTGCTAACCCCGGGACTGCGTACGAGCAGTACTTC

clone size: few
J gene: TRBJ2-7
V gene: TRBV13
D gene: .
CDR3 protein: CASSSFMSSYEQYF
CDR3 DNA: TGTGCCAGCAGTTCGTTCATGAGCTCCTACGAGCAGTACTTC

clone size: few
J gene: TRBJ2-5
V gene: TRBV29-1
D gene: .
CDR3 protein: CSVGVEAQYF
CDR3 DNA: TGCAGCGTTGGGGTAGAGGCCCAGTACTTC

clone size: .
J gene: TRBJ2-7
V gene: TRBV5-6
D gene: TRBD1
CDR3 protein: CASSHPGRGQSYYEQYF
CDR3 DNA: TGTGCCAGCAGCCACCCGGGAAGGGGGCAATCTTACTACGAGCAGTACTTC

clone size: .
J gene: TRBJ2-2
V gene: TRBV11-1
D gene: .
CDR3 protein: CASSRGGGIPPNTGELFF
CDR3 DNA: TGTGCCAGCAGCCGTGGTGGTGGCATTCCACCGAACACCGGGGAGCTGTTTTTT

clone size: .
J gene: TRBJ2-7
V gene: TRBV4-2
D gene: .
CDR3 protein: CASSQDRQGISYEQYF
CDR3 DNA: TGTGCCAGCAGCCAAGATCGACAAGGGATCTCCTACGAGCAGTACTTC